This T cell receptor (beta chain) stems from a study of blood T cell repertoires in COVID-19. Germline V lookup: CDR1 SGHNT, CDR2 YYREEE (reference sequence). With 4 bases clipped from V and 3 bases from J, the junction kept 10 bases outside the gene matches. The CDR3 extends over 15 amino acids. Produced via immunoSEQ multiplex PCR; TCRdb's table is partial and in-frame only. The data contain 88,000 or so clones, approximately 86% of them singletons. Sequenced sample: peripheral blood. This receptor was taken from a man aged 55 to 69 with acute or convalescent COVID-19. The gene calls are TRBV5-4 and TRBJ2-7; 7 bases map to TRBD1. The CDR3 DNA reads as TGTGCCAGCAGCCACAAACGGACAGGAGGCTACGAGCAGTACTTC. Translated, it gives CASSHKRTGGYEQYF.